The clone carrying this T cell receptor beta chain has only a few counts. Its specificity is unknown. This sample stems from a study of blood T cells in healthy people across ages. Study-level findings and limits: The unsorted PBMCs prevented any conclusive comparison of naive versus antigen-experienced cells.

Germline V gene data show CDR1 as MNHEY and CDR2 as SMNVEV (reference sequence). CDR3 size: 15 residues. Germline trimming cut 5 bases from V and 2 bases from J; bases unmatched to any gene: 4. A sample-barcoded 5' primer and a J-beta primer mix were used in a second PCR of about 7 to 11 cycles. TCRdb processed the 5' RACE reads anew with MiXCR; each CDR3 protein has one entry. The table lists hundreds of thousands of distinct CDR3 sequences, more than 50% of them singletons, with around 25% in the top ten. The chain is built from TRBV27 and TRBJ2-3, with 10 bases lining up with TRBD2. Sequencing was carried out using blood. The clonotype originates from a middle-aged man in good health. The CDR3 DNA reads as TGTGCCAGCAGTGTGACTAGCGGGTACACAGATACGCAGTATTTT. This encodes CASSVTSGYTDTQYF.